This TCR beta chain was sequenced for a study of cytomegalovirus exposure and HLA in healthy donors. With 0 bases removed from V and 5 bases from J, the gap between germline ends came to 4 bases. The CDR3 extends over 12 amino acids. In germline, CDR1 is SEHNR, CDR2 FQNEAQ (reference sequence). Primers: 60 Vbeta forward and 13 Jbeta reverse. Clones were read by immunoSEQ multiplex PCR, and TCRdb kept only the in-frame ones, dropping some. The sample has 100,000 to 150,000 clones; 83% are singletons. Concerning this clone: Its specificity is unknown.

Study-wide points: Immune exposure information available was restricted to CMV serostatus. TCR beta chains numbering under 200 were designated cytomegalovirus-associated.

This receptor was identified in a man aged 18 to 29 in good health and CMV-seropositive. The chain recombines TRBV7-9 with TRBJ2-5, with D hard to call. Sequencing was carried out using PBMCs. The CDR3 sequence: CASSLAEETQYF. The CDR3 region has the DNA TGTGCCAGCAGCTTAGCAGAGGAGACCCAGTACTTC.